This is a list of T cell receptor beta chains from one sample in a study of regulatory T cells in long-lasting Graves disease. A single record per CDR3 protein comes from TCRdb applying MiXCR to the multiplex PCR reads. The sample lists 300,000 to 400,000 distinct CDR3 sequences, 16% occurring once. These records were also assigned to another study, of T cells in Graves' hyperthyroidism and ophthalmopathy.

Specimen: peripheral blood mononuclear cells (PBMCs), collected at new diagnosis, from a patient treated with antithyroid drugs. These receptors all come from a man between 35 and 55 years old with Graves disease. The conserved cysteine and the conserved F or W are not part of the CDR3 here. Fields, in order: V gene, J gene, D gene, clone size, CDR3 protein. The D gene is left open where the match is weak. Clone size is not always given. Where it is, it says once, few, many or a class for expanded clones.

>TRBV5-1|TRBJ1-2|TRBD1|many
ASSLQGAIANGYT
>TRBV6-1|TRBJ2-5|TRBD2|NA
ASRPGGKTQY
>TRBV7-2|TRBJ2-1|TRBD1|NA
ASSLGRGLNQQF
>TRBV5-4|TRBJ2-6|TRBD1|NA
ASRTGTGGFSGANVLT
>TRBV12-3/TRBV12-4|TRBJ1-5|NA|many
ASSSDRGYLPQH
>TRBV4-2|TRBJ1-3|NA|NA
ASSHPWTESSGNTIY
>TRBV29-1|TRBJ1-4|TRBD1|many
SVLDRGTNEKLF
>TRBV5-6|TRBJ2-5|NA|few
ASSWAGRETQY
>TRBV12-3/TRBV12-4|TRBJ2-5|TRBD1|many
ASRPNRGSQETQY
>TRBV6-5|TRBJ2-2|TRBD1|few
ASSSDRAGGELF
>TRBV28|TRBJ2-6|NA|many
ASSLSHSGANVLT
>TRBV30|TRBJ2-5|NA|many
ACASEAGLGMY
>TRBV9|TRBJ2-2|NA|NA
ASTKDHTGELF
>TRBV19|TRBJ2-4|NA|NA
ASTTQSWAAKNIQY
>TRBV5-1|TRBJ2-5|TRBD2|many
ASSLGLAGTNEETQY
>TRBV20-1|TRBJ1-5|TRBD1|NA
SARGTGNNQPQH
>TRBV20-1|TRBJ2-3|TRBD2|many
SARTERGGVTDTQY
>TRBV5-1|TRBJ2-7|NA|few
ASSSGYASYEQY
>TRBV3-1|TRBJ1-5|NA|NA
ASSQGVSRNQPQH
>TRBV20-1|TRBJ1-6|NA|NA
SARDITGSSYNSPLH
>TRBV6-1|TRBJ1-2|TRBD1|NA
ASSDGQGAPPGYT
>TRBV5-1|TRBJ2-7|TRBD2|few
ASSLLTSGGYEQY
>TRBV4-1|TRBJ2-7|TRBD1|few
ASSQGFGQGRYEQY
>TRBV27|TRBJ2-5|NA|many
ASRQPGLQETQY
>TRBV7-8|TRBJ1-5|NA|many
ASSLRGRVFQPQH
>TRBV20-1|TRBJ1-1|NA|many
SASDFRSNTEAF
>TRBV6-5|TRBJ1-5|NA|many
ASSYTRYQPQH
>TRBV6-5|TRBJ1-1|NA|few
ASSYYGQNEAF